The clone carrying this T cell receptor (beta chain) has more than one count but fewer than ten. As yet, its antigen is unknown. Every donor was a healthy Caucasian. Unique molecular identifiers were present on the cDNA, which also gained a universal primer site by template switching. MiXCR was run by TCRdb on the 5' RACE reads, yielding one entry per CDR3 protein. The sample includes fewer than 800,000 distinct CDR3 sequences, about 7% of them seen just once. This sample was taken from a study of identical twins. Study-level points and caveats: Reduced insertions were recorded for abundant cord blood beta clonotypes, with no such pattern in memory repertoires. Invariant cells of the MAIT and iNKT types might have partly distorted the zero-insertion analyses.

Germline lookup yields CDR1 LNHDA and CDR2 SQIVND (reference sequence). V lost 10 bases and J lost 1; bases outside the gene matches: 3. This CDR3 region has 12 residues. The same data also went into a second study, on yellow fever vaccine responses in identical twins.

This chain connects TRBV19 to TRBJ2-7; the match to TRBD1 covers 8 bases. Material for sequencing was PBMCs. The TCR originated in a woman younger than 35 in good health. CDR3 DNA sequence: TGTGCCACTAGGGACAGGTCCTACGAGCAGTACTTC. Translated: CATRDRSYEQYF.